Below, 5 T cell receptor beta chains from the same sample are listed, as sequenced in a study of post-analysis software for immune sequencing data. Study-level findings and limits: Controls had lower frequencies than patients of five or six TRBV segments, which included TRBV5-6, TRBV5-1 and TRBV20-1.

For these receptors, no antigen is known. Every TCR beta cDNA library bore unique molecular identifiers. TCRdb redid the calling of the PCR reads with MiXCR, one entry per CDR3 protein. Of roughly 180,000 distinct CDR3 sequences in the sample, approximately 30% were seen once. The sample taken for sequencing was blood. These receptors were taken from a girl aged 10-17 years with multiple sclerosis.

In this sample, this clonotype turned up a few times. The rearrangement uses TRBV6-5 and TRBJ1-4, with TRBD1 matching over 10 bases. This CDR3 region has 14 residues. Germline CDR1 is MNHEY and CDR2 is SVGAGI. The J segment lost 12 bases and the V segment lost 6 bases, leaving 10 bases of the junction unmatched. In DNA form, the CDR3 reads TGTGCCAGCAGCCCTGACAGGGGGCGATTTGAACTGTTTTTT. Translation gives CASSPDRGRFELFF.

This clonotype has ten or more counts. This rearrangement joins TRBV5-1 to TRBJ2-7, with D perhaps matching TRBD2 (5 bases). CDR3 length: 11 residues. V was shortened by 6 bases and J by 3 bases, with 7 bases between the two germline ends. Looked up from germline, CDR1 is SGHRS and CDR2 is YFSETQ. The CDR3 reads CASTEGYEQYF. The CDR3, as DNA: TGCGCCAGCACCGAGGGCTACGAGCAGTACTTC.

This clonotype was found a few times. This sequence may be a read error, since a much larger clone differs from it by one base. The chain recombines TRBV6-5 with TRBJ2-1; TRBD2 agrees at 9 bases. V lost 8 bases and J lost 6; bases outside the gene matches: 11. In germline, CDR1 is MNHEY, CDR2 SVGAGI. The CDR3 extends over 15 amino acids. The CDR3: CASGPSGGTCNEQFF. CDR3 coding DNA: TGTGCCAGCGGCCCAAGCGGGGGGACCTGCAATGAGCAGTTCTTC.

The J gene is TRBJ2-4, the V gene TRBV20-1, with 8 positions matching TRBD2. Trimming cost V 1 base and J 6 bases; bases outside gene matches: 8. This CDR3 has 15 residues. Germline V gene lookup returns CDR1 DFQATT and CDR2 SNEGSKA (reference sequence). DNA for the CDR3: TGCAGTGCTAGAGTAGCGGGGACTAGGGTAAACATTCAGTACTTC. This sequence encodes CSARVAGTRVNIQYF.

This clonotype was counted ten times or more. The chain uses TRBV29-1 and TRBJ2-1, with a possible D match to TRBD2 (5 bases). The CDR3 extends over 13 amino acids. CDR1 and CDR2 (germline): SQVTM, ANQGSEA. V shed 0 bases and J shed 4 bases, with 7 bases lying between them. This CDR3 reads CSVEDSAYNEQFF. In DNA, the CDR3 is TGCAGCGTTGAAGATAGCGCGTACAATGAGCAGTTCTTC.